These 15 T cell receptor beta chains were all obtained from the same sample, sequenced in a study of cytomegalovirus exposure and HLA in healthy donors. Clones were sequenced by immunoSEQ multiplex PCR, and TCRdb holds only the in-frame ones, with some missing. Of 55,000 to 80,000 clones in the sample, approximately 95% are singletons; the top ten hold around 3%. Specimen: PBMCs. These receptor sequences come from a man between 18 and 29 years old in good health and CMV-seronegative.

The chain is built from TRBV28 and TRBJ1-4; 7 nucleotides match TRBD1. The CDR3 consists of 15 residues. Germline V lookup: CDR1 MDHEN, CDR2 SYDVKM. V was pared by 3 bases and J by 8 bases, with 9 bases of the junction left unmatched. CDR3 sequence reads: CASSFYETGKEKLFF. The CDR3 nucleotides are TGTGCCAGCAGTTTTTATGAGACAGGGAAGGAAAAACTGTTTTTT.

V is TRBV7-3 and J is TRBJ1-4; TRBD1 is a possible D gene (6 bases). This CDR3 is 14 amino acids long. V lost 5 bases, J lost 6 bases, and 13 bases lay in between. Germline CDR1 reads SGHTA; CDR2 reads FQGTGA. CDR3 region: CASSPGAGDEKLFF. The CDR3 DNA sequence: TGTGCCAGCAGCCCAGGGGCGGGGGATGAAAAACTGTTTTTT.

The rearrangement uses TRBV4-3 and TRBJ2-1; D unresolved. Deletions cut 0 bases from V and 9 bases from J, with 15 bases between. This CDR3 has 15 amino acids. Germline CDR1 is LGHNA and CDR2 is YSLEER. CDR3 DNA sequence: TGCGCCAGCAGCCAAGAGGGTACCCAGCTAGGTGAGCAGTTCTTC. It codes for CASSQEGTQLGEQFF.

The rearrangement joins TRBV5-5 to TRBJ2-7; 10 positions agree with TRBD1. The germline gives CDR1 SGHKS, CDR2 YYEKEE (reference sequence). The CDR3 loop spans 17 amino acids. With V trimmed by 4 bases and J by 5 bases, 15 bases remained unmatched. DNA of the CDR3: TGTGCCAGCAGCCCCGGGACAGGGGACATCGGGCAGGACGAGCAGTACTTC. It encodes CASSPGTGDIGQDEQYF.

V usage is TRBV11-1 and J usage is TRBJ2-7; 10 nucleotides line up with TRBD2. The ends lost 2 bases at V and 6 bases at J; junction bases unmatched: 13. Germline-derived CDR1 and CDR2 are SGHAT and FQDESV (reference sequence). This CDR3 region has 17 residues. The CDR3 is CASSLTNQRGGPGEQYF. As DNA, the CDR3 is TGTGCCAGCAGCTTAACAAATCAGCGGGGGGGCCCTGGCGAGCAGTACTTC.

DNA for the CDR3: TGTGCCAGCAGCCCCCGCGATACCTACGAGCAGTACTTC. Protein product: CASSPRDTYEQYF. This chain joins TRBV9 and TRBJ2-7; the D is unclear. Trimming removed 4 bases from V and 2 bases from J, with 10 bases in between. Germline V gene lookup returns CDR1 SGDLS and CDR2 YYNGEE. The CDR3 is made up of 13 amino acids.

This chain links TRBV4-2 with TRBJ1-3, with 10 bases identical to TRBD1. Germline V gene lookup returns CDR1 LGHNA and CDR2 YNFKEQ. Trimming at V came to 4 bases and at J to 3 bases, leaving 18 bases not matched to a gene. The CDR3 covers 20 residues. CDR3 coding DNA: TGTGCCAGCAGCCTCCGACCGGGACAGGGGTTTCCTCGATTTGGAAACACCATATATTTT. This gives the protein CASSLRPGQGFPRFGNTIYF.

This clone was recorded only once. The chain carries TRBV9 and TRBJ2-3, with a tentative D call TRBD1 (6 bases). The CDR3 covers 13 residues. Germline-derived CDR1 and CDR2 are SGDLS and YYNGEE. V was pared by 3 bases and J by 2 bases, with 7 bases between. CDR3: CASSAGHTDTQYF. Here the CDR3 DNA reads TGTGCCAGCAGCGCGGGACACACAGATACGCAGTATTTT.

The chain joins TRBV7-2 to TRBJ2-5, with D possibly TRBD2 on 6 matching bases. The CDR3 has 16 residues. The V end was cut by 1 base, the J end by 1 base, with 13 bases between. Looked up from germline, CDR1 is SGHTA and CDR2 is FQGNSA. CDR3 DNA: TGTGCCAGCAGCTTAGGTACCGGGGGAAGCCAAGAGACCCAGTACTTC. Encoded protein: CASSLGTGGSQETQYF.

This clone was recorded once. The V and J genes are TRBV5-4 and TRBJ2-2; TRBD1 matches at 8 bases. Germline V gives CDR1 SGHNT, CDR2 YYREEE (reference sequence). The CDR3 extends over 16 amino acids. V lost 5 bases and J lost 3; bases outside the gene matches: 9. The CDR3 spells CASRERTGTHTGELFF. The CDR3 region has the DNA TGTGCCAGCAGGGAACGGACAGGGACGCACACCGGGGAGCTGTTTTTT.

The chain uses TRBV11-2 and TRBJ2-2; D is unclear. The CDR3 sequence is 16 residues long. Germline values: CDR1 SGHAT, CDR2 FQNNGV. The germline V and J ends were trimmed by 0 bases and 5 bases, with 13 bases remaining between them. CDR3 amino acids: CASSLEPWASTGELFF. CDR3 in DNA: TGTGCCAGCAGCTTAGAACCATGGGCCTCGACCGGGGAGCTGTTTTTT.

The chain carries TRBV4-2 and TRBJ1-2, with a possible D match to TRBD1 (6 bases). In germline, CDR1 is LGHNA, CDR2 YNFKEQ. Trimming stripped 0 bases from V and 5 bases from J, with 13 bases between. CDR3 length: 15 residues. CDR3: CASSQEDSHLYGYTF. DNA of the CDR3: TGTGCCAGCAGCCAAGAGGACAGCCACCTATATGGCTACACCTTC.

This clone was counted once. The CDR3 here is CASSLGRGRRSYEQYF. CDR3 coding DNA: TGTGCCAGCAGCTTAGGACGCGGCCGGAGATCCTACGAGCAGTACTTC. V and J are TRBV11-2 and TRBJ2-7; D remains unclear. Germline lookup yields CDR1 SGHAT and CDR2 FQNNGV. The CDR3 is 16 residues long. V was shortened by 1 base and J by 1 base, with 14 bases between the two germline ends.

This clone has just a few counts. The CDR3 is CASSEGLTSYEQYF. In DNA, the CDR3 is TGTGCCAGCAGTGAAGGCCTTACTTCCTACGAGCAGTACTTC. This chain joins TRBV2 and TRBJ2-7; D is unresolved. Per the germline V gene, CDR1 is SNHLY and CDR2 is FYNNEI. This CDR3 is 14 amino acids long. V lost 1 base and J lost 1, with 8 bases in between.

V gene TRBV7-9 combines with J gene TRBJ2-3; 8 bases line up with TRBD2. This CDR3 comprises 16 residues. Trimming at V came to 9 bases and at J to 0 bases, leaving 11 bases not matched to a gene. The germline V gene encodes CDR1 SEHNR and CDR2 FQNEAQ (reference sequence). CDR3 DNA sequence: TGTGCCAGTGGGGCTAGCGGGTTAGTCAGCACAGATACGCAGTATTTT. The encoded protein is CASGASGLVSTDTQYF.